The 22 T cell receptor beta chains below were found in one sample sequenced in a study of regulatory T cells in long-lasting Graves disease (dated by TCRdb to 2020 to 2022). Libraries were prepared through multiplex PCR. TCRdb names Illumina HiSeq 4000 as the instrument used. To build TCR beta libraries, CDR3 regions were amplified by Arm-PCR using iRepertoire HTBI primers. The public reads were run again by TCRdb, first through fastp at Q25 and then through MiXCR, and only productive beta chains were kept. One record per CDR3 amino acid sequence lists the most common genes and DNA. For this sample the table gives a few hundred thousand distinct CDR3 sequences, of which 12% to 15% were detected only once. Of the sample, approximately 19% falls within the top ten clones. The time point label of this sample denotes: newly diagnosed GD, antithyroid drugs for less than 3 months. For both TCR sequencing and RNA sequencing, RNA was extracted from PBMCs in TRIzol.

These sequences were also reported in another study, on T cells in Graves' hyperthyroidism and ophthalmopathy.

Source: peripheral blood mononuclear cells (PBMCs), taken at new diagnosis, from a patient treated with antithyroid drugs. The origin of the receptors is a woman aged 45-65 years with Graves disease. Donor details come from another sample of the same person, matched by shared clones.

The rearrangement joins TRBV5-4 to TRBJ2-5, with D perhaps matching TRBD2 (5 bases). Germline V gene data show CDR1 as SGHNT and CDR2 as YYREEE (reference sequence). This CDR3 spans 15 amino acids. Trimming cost V 0 bases and J 3 bases, with 12 bases left between them. CDR3 sequence: CASSLAQTGKETQYF. The CDR3 coding sequence is TGTGCCAGCAGCTTGGCCCAGACGGGGAAAGAGACCCAGTACTTC. Supplemented by reference TRBV5-4 and TRBJ2-5, the full variable domain reads ETGVTQSPTHLIKTRGQQVTLRCSSQSGHNTVSWYQQALGQGPQFIFQYYREEENGRGNFPPRFSGLQFPNYSSELNVNALELDDSALYLCASSLAQTGKETQYFGPGTRLLVL.

Ten or more counts support this clonotype. The rearrangement uses TRBV27 and TRBJ2-2, with D perhaps given as TRBD1 or TRBD2 (5 bases each). The CDR3 consists of 14 residues. Germline V gene data show CDR1 as MNHEY and CDR2 as SMNVEV (reference sequence). Trimming took off 6 bases at V and 0 bases at J, with 8 bases between the two ends. Here the CDR3 reads CASSPGPNTGELFF. CDR3 DNA: TGTGCCAGCAGCCCGGGGCCGAACACCGGGGAGCTGTTTTTT.

This clonotype showed up many times. The CDR3 sequence is CASRWTHVYNEQFF. In DNA, the CDR3 is TGTGCCAGCAGATGGACTCATGTCTACAATGAGCAGTTCTTC. This sequence joins TRBV2 and TRBJ2-1, with D perhaps TRBD2 (5 bases). This CDR3 is 14 amino acids long. Germline V gene sequence: CDR1 SNHLY, CDR2 FYNNEI. V lost 6 bases to trimming and J lost 3 bases, with 12 bases between them.

This sequence joins TRBV6-1 and TRBJ2-1; TRBD2 matches at 7 bases. V was clipped by 6 bases and J by 9 bases; unmatched bases: 8. CDR1 is MNHNS and CDR2 is SASEGT in the germline V gene. This CDR3 has 13 residues. The CDR3 DNA reads TGTGCCAGCAGGGGGCGGGAGTGGGGTGAGCAGTTCTTC. The encoded protein is CASRGREWGEQFF.

This clonotype was detected ten times or more. The chain links TRBV7-9 to TRBJ2-5, with 7 nucleotides matching TRBD2. The V gene end was trimmed by 1 base and the J gene end by 0 bases; junction bases not matched to a gene: 2. CDR1 is SEHNR, CDR2 FQNEAQ, per germline (reference sequence). This CDR3 contains 15 residues. The DNA of the CDR3 is TGTGCCAGCAGCTTAGGGGGAGGGAACCAAGAGACCCAGTACTTC. It yields the protein CASSLGGGNQETQYF.

This clonotype was seen many times. V is TRBV18 and J is TRBJ1-5, with D perhaps TRBD1 (5 bases). The CDR3 has 13 residues. V gave up 3 bases and J gave up 4 bases, with 7 bases separating them. Germline V gives CDR1 KGHSH, CDR2 LQKENI. Written as DNA, the CDR3 is TGTGCCAGCTCACCCGAGGGGAATCAGCCCCAGCATTTT. This gives the protein CASSPEGNQPQHF. Together with reference TRBV18 and TRBJ1-5, the CDR3 gives the full variable domain: NAGVMQNPRHLVRRRGQEARLRCSPMKGHSHVYWYRQLPEEGLKFMVYLQKENIIDESGMPKERFSAEFPKEGPSILRIQQVVRGDSAAYFCASSPEGNQPQHFGDGTRLSIL.

Concerning this clonotype itself: One end of the junction does not line up with germline, which may come from a read error. CDR3 sequence: CASSETSGQDF. CDR3 nucleotide sequence: TGTGCCAGCAGTGAAACCTCAGGACAGGACTTC. The chain has TRBV2 and TRBJ2-7; 7 positions match TRBD1. The CDR3 is 11 residues long. The germline gives CDR1 SNHLY, CDR2 FYNNEI.

CDR3 DNA sequence: TGTGCCAGCATAGGATATCGGGGCGCCCCGTACTTC. This codes for CASIGYRGAPYF. The rearrangement joins TRBV28 to TRBJ2-7; TRBD1 or TRBD2 may be the D gene (5 bases each). The germline V and J ends were trimmed by 7 bases and 12 bases, with 19 bases remaining between them. There are 12 residues in the CDR3. The germline gives CDR1 MDHEN, CDR2 SYDVKM.

This clonotype was detected many times. This chain links TRBV12-3 or TRBV12-4 with TRBJ2-2; no definite D call. V shed 8 bases and J shed 3 bases, with 4 bases lying between them. The CDR3 totals 11 residues. The CDR3, as DNA: TGTGCCAGCTACTACACCGGGGAGCTGTTTTTT. Protein: CASYYTGELFF.

This clonotype showed up many times. The chain recombines TRBV30 with TRBJ2-1; TRBD2 matches 7 bases. The trim removed 8 bases at V and 3 bases at J, leaving 13 bases unmatched. Germline loops: CDR1 GTSNPN, CDR2 SVGIG (reference sequence). The CDR3 length is 15 residues. The CDR3 region is CAGRVAAGVYNEQFF. The CDR3 DNA follows: TGTGCCGGTAGGGTGGCGGCGGGAGTCTACAATGAGCAGTTCTTC.

In regard to this clonotype: One end of the junction is discordant with germline, which a read error may explain. The V and J genes are TRBV29-1 and TRBJ2-3, with TRBD2 matching 7 bases. CDR1 is SQVTM, CDR2 ANQGSEA, per germline. This CDR3 spans 15 amino acids. CDR3 loop: CNVRARGDYTDTQYF. The DNA for the CDR3 is TGCAACGTTCGGGCCCGGGGGGATTACACAGATACGCAGTATTTT.

As to this clonotype: Sequence at one end of the junction differs from germline and may be a read error. The chain links TRBV6-5 to TRBJ2-7, with 8 nucleotides matching TRBD1. This CDR3 is 15 amino acids long. CDR1 and CDR2 from the germline V gene are MNHEY and SVGAGI. The CDR3 nucleotides read TGTGCCAGCGGTTACCAAATGACAGGGGACTACGAGCAGTACTTC. Translated, it gives CASGYQMTGDYEQYF.

At least ten counts were recorded for this clonotype. The chain is built from TRBV10-3 and TRBJ2-7; 7 positions match TRBD2. J was trimmed by 0 bases and V by 5 bases; bases with no gene match: 10. The CDR3 loop spans 16 amino acids. Germline V gives CDR1 ENHRY, CDR2 SYGVKD. CDR3 sequence: CAISSIAGISSYEQYF. The CDR3, as DNA: TGTGCCATCAGTTCTATAGCGGGTATAAGCTCCTACGAGCAGTACTTC.

The chain combines TRBV10-3 with TRBJ1-1; no clear D. The V gene lost 2 bases and the J gene lost 8 bases, with 15 bases spanning the gap. The germline gives CDR1 ENHRY, CDR2 SYGVKD. The CDR3 totals 14 residues. The DNA of the CDR3 is TGTGCCATCAGTGAGGGCCCTCGACGGCCCGAAGCTTTCTTT. Its translation is CAISEGPRRPEAFF.

A remark on this clonotype: A read error may be the cause here, since a much bigger clone is one base away. The gene calls are TRBV7-9 and TRBJ2-3, with a weak D call TRBD2 (6 bases). The J call may be faulty, since TRBJ2-7 better matches the DNA end. This CDR3 region has 18 residues. Germline V gene lookup returns CDR1 SEHNR and CDR2 FQNEAQ (reference sequence). The CDR3 sequence is CASSLVTPRRGHSYEQYF. The CDR3, as DNA: TGTGCCAGCAGCTTAGTCACACCTCGGCGGGGTCATTCCTACGAGCAGTACTTC.

Many counts were recorded for this clonotype. V usage is TRBV2 and J usage is TRBJ2-1; 9 nucleotides line up with TRBD1. Germline CDR1 and CDR2: SNHLY and FYNNEI. V was pared by 6 bases and J by 0 bases, with 3 bases of the junction left unmatched. CDR3 length equals 15 residues. CDR3 DNA sequence: TGTGCCAGCAGCGTGACAGGGGGCTCCTACAATGAGCAGTTCTTC. It yields the protein CASSVTGGSYNEQFF. Filled out from reference TRBV2 and TRBJ2-1, the complete variable domain reads EPEVTQTPSHQVTQMGQEVILRCVPISNHLYFYWYRQILGQKVEFLVSFYNNEISEKSEIFDDQFSVERPDGSNFTLKIRSTKLEDSAMYFCASSVTGGSYNEQFFGPGTRLTVL.

This clonotype was seen a few times. The CDR3 region is CASSPGLADVYEQYF. The DNA of the CDR3 is TGTGCCAGCAGTCCTGGACTAGCCGACGTTTACGAGCAGTACTTC. The chain couples TRBV14 to TRBJ2-7; TRBD2 aligns across 8 bases. CDR1 and CDR2 (germline): SGHDN, FVKESK. The CDR3 has 15 amino acids. The V gene end was trimmed by 6 bases and the J gene end by 4 bases; junction bases not matched to a gene: 11.

This clonotype was detected many times. The chain employs TRBV5-1 and TRBJ1-1; perhaps TRBD1 as D (5 bases). The V and J ends lost 4 bases and 11 bases respectively, with 21 bases between them. Germline V CDR1 and CDR2: SGHRS, YFSETQ. This CDR3 region has 14 residues. CDR3 in DNA: TGCGCCAGCAGCCCAAGTGTTGGGGCGCGTTGGGCTTTCTTT. Amino acid sequence: CASSPSVGARWAFF. Drawing the rest from reference TRBV5-1 and TRBJ1-1, the complete variable domain is KAGVTQTPRYLIKTRGQQVTLSCSPISGHRSVSWYQQTPGQGLQFLFEYFSETQRNKGNFPGRFSGRQFSNSRSEMNVSTLELGDSALYLCASSPSVGARWAFFGQGTRLTVV.

This clonotype occurred many times. V is TRBV28 and J is TRBJ2-5; perhaps TRBD2 as D (6 bases). Trimming stripped 3 bases from V and 5 bases from J, with 13 bases between. The CDR3 is made up of 14 amino acids. Germline V gives CDR1 MDHEN, CDR2 SYDVKM. CDR3 residues: CASSFIGGYETQYF. CDR3 DNA sequence: TGTGCCAGCAGTTTCATCGGGGGATACGAGACCCAGTACTTC.

Remarks on this clonotype: This may come from a read error, since a much larger clone is one base off. V usage is TRBV30 and J usage is TRBJ2-7, with 11 bases lining up with TRBD1. The DNA end favors TRBJ2-5, so the J call may be wrong. This CDR3 is 14 amino acids long. The germline V gene encodes CDR1 GTSNPN and CDR2 SVGIG (reference sequence). CDR3 sequence (DNA): TGTGCCTGGAGTCCGGACAGGGGGCCGGAGACCCAGTACTTC. Its protein is CAWSPDRGPETQYF.

Ten or more counts support this clonotype. The CDR3, as DNA: TGTGCCAGCACCTCGGCGGGACGAGCCTACGAGCAGTACTTC. It specifies CASTSAGRAYEQYF. The V and J genes are TRBV2 and TRBJ2-7; tentatively, D is TRBD2 (6 bases). V shed 7 bases and J shed 2 bases, with 15 bases lying between them. This CDR3 is built from 14 residues. The germline CDR1 and CDR2 sequences are SNHLY and FYNNEI.

The rearrangement joins TRBV28 to TRBJ2-7; D possibly corresponds to TRBD1 (6 bases). V was trimmed by 3 bases and J by 6 bases, leaving 21 bases between them. Germline assignment: CDR1 MDHEN and CDR2 SYDVKM. The CDR3 has 16 residues. The CDR3 spells CASSLTWTARPSEQYF. In nucleotides, the CDR3 is TGTGCCAGCAGTTTGACCTGGACAGCACGACCCAGCGAGCAGTACTTC.